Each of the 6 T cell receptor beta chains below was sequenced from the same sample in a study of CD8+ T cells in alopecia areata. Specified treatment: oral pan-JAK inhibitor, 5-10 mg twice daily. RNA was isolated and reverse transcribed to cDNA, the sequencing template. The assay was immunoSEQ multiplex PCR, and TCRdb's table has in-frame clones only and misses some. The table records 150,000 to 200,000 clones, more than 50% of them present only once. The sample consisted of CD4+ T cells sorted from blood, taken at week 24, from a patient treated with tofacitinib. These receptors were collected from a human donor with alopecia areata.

DNA for the CDR3: TGTGCCAGCATCCCTGGTGGACAGACTAGCACAGATACGCAGTATTTT. Protein sequence: CASIPGGQTSTDTQYF. This chain connects TRBV5-4 to TRBJ2-3; weak D call: TRBD1 (6 bases). Germline V gene sequence: CDR1 SGHNT, CDR2 YYREEE (reference sequence). Trimming left V 6 bases short and J 0 bases short, with 17 bases between. The CDR3 has 16 amino acids.

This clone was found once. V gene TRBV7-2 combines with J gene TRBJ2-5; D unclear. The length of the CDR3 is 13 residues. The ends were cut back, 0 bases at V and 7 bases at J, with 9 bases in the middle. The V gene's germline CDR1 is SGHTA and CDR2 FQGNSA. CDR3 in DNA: TGTGCCAGCAGCTTAGCGGCCCGAGGGACCCAGTACTTC. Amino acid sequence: CASSLAARGTQYF.

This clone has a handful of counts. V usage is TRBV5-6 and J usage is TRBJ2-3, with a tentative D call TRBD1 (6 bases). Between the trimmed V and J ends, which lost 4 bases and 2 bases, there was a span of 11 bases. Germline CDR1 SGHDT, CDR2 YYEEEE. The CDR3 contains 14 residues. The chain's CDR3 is CASSIQGATDTQYF. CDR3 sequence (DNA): TGTGCCAGCAGCATACAGGGAGCCACAGATACGCAGTATTTT.

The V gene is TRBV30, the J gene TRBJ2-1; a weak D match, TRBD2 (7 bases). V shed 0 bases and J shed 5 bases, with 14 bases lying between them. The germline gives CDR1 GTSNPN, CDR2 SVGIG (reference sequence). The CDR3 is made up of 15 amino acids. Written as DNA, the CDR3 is TGTGCCTGGAGTGTAGTAATGGGGGGGCACAATGAGCAGTTCTTC. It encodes CAWSVVMGGHNEQFF.

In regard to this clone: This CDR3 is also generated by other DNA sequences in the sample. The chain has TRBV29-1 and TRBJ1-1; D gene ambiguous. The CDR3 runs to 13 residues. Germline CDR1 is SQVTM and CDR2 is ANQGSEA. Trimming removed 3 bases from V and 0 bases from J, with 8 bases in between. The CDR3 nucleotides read TGCAGCGTTGAGACATCCATGAACACTGAAGCTTTCTTT. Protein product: CSVETSMNTEAFF.

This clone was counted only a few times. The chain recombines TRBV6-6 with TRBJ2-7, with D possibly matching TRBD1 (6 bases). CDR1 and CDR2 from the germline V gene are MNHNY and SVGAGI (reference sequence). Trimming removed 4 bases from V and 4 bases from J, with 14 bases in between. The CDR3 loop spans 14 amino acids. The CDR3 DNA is TGTGCCAGCAGTTTTGGGACACCTATATACGAGCAGTACTTC. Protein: CASSFGTPIYEQYF.